The 18 T cell receptor beta chains given below trace back to one sample, sequenced in a study of T cell clones after liver transplantation. Sequenced by immunoSEQ multiplex PCR; TCRdb stores in-frame clones only, minus some. The sample lists roughly 80,000 clones, about 82% seen once, with 0.47% in the top ten. This material consisted of CD4+ T cells from blood, taken 45 to 46 months after liver transplant. The receptors stem from a human patient who received a liver transplant. Some T cells may be provided by the graft donor.

This chain links TRBV5-1 with TRBJ2-5; D not certain. V lost 2 bases and J lost 5, with 7 bases in between. The CDR3 has 12 amino acids. Germline lookup yields CDR1 SGHRS and CDR2 YFSETQ. In DNA, the CDR3 is TGCGCCAGCAGCTTACACCGGGAGACCCAGTACTTC. This codes for CASSLHRETQYF.

V gene TRBV12-5 combines with J gene TRBJ2-3, with a possible D match to TRBD2 (6 bases). CDR3 length equals 12 residues. Germline V lookup: CDR1 LGHNT, CDR2 FRNRAP. The V and J ends lost 4 bases and 5 bases respectively, with 7 bases between them. For the CDR3, the DNA is TGTGCTAGTGGTTCGGAGGGAGATACGCAGTATTTT. This encodes CASGSEGDTQYF.

As to this clone: One end of the junction varies from germline; a read error may be responsible. The chain has TRBV2 and TRBJ2-3, with TRBD2 identical over 9 bases. CDR1 is SNHLY, CDR2 FYNNEI, per germline. This CDR3 has 12 residues. CDR3 residues: CAAGTSIDTQYF. CDR3 nucleotide sequence: TGTGCCGCCGGGACTAGCATAGATACGCAGTATTTT.

This chain connects TRBV5-6 to TRBJ1-5; D perhaps matches TRBD1 (6 bases). Germline V gene sequence: CDR1 SGHDT, CDR2 YYEEEE. CDR3 length equals 14 residues. The germline V and J ends were trimmed by 4 bases and 1 base, with 9 bases remaining between them. The CDR3 spells CASSRGISNQPQHF. The CDR3 nucleotides are TGTGCCAGCAGCAGGGGGATAAGCAATCAGCCCCAGCATTTT.

This chain joins TRBV28 and TRBJ1-2; D is undetermined. Germline V gene lookup returns CDR1 MDHEN and CDR2 SYDVKM. V was shortened by 2 bases and J by 0 bases, with 10 bases between the two germline ends. There are 15 residues in the CDR3. The CDR3 reads CASSLGPGTNYGYTF. In DNA form, the CDR3 reads TGTGCCAGCAGTTTAGGGCCGGGGACTAACTATGGCTACACCTTC.

This clone was seen more than once but under ten times. J is TRBJ2-1 and V is TRBV6-1; D perhaps matches TRBD2 (5 bases). The germline gives CDR1 MNHNS, CDR2 SASEGT. V was pared by 0 bases and J by 8 bases, with 14 bases between. The CDR3 consists of 15 residues. In nucleotides, the CDR3 is TGTGCCAGCAGTGAAGCTATTGAGCGGTTGGATGAGCAGTTCTTC. This translates into CASSEAIERLDEQFF.

V and J are TRBV30 and TRBJ2-5; 8 bases are a match to TRBD1. This CDR3 comprises 16 residues. Trimming removed 0 bases from V and 5 bases from J; junction bases left unmatched: 11. Germline V gene sequence: CDR1 GTSNPN, CDR2 SVGIG (reference sequence). The CDR3: CAWSVLRDRGLETQYF. In DNA form, the CDR3 reads TGTGCCTGGAGTGTACTTCGAGACAGGGGATTGGAGACCCAGTACTTC.

This chain connects TRBV6-1 to TRBJ2-3; D remains ambiguous. Germline V gene data show CDR1 as MNHNS and CDR2 as SASEGT. V lost 4 bases and J 11 bases, leaving 10 bases between the germline ends. The CDR3 consists of 11 residues. The CDR3 nucleotides are TGTGCCAGCAGTGTGACTGAGGTGCAGTATTTT. Protein product: CASSVTEVQYF.

This sequence joins TRBV7-9 and TRBJ2-7; no reliable D call. The CDR3 is 13 residues long. V dropped 3 bases and J dropped 6 bases, with 12 bases sitting between them. CDR1 is SEHNR, CDR2 FQNEAQ, per germline (reference sequence). The CDR3, as DNA: TGTGCCAGCAGCTTTCAGGTACCGGGCGAGCAGTACTTC. Amino acids: CASSFQVPGEQYF.

This sequence joins TRBV2 and TRBJ1-3; D not certain. The CDR3 extends over 17 amino acids. Germline CDR1 and CDR2: SNHLY and FYNNEI. V lost 5 bases and J 0 bases, leaving 17 bases between the germline ends. The CDR3 DNA follows: TGTGCCAGCAGTCCAGACCAGAGGTGGGCCTCTGGAAACACCATATATTTT. It is translated as CASSPDQRWASGNTIYF.

The chain couples TRBV2 to TRBJ1-1; D might be TRBD1 (5 bases). V shed 2 bases and J shed 3 bases, with 10 bases lying between them. This CDR3 contains 14 residues. Germline V gives CDR1 SNHLY, CDR2 FYNNEI. In nucleotides, the CDR3 is TGTGCCAGCAGTGAAAAGGGGCGGGACACTGAAGCTTTCTTT. Its translation: CASSEKGRDTEAFF.

A few counts support this clone. The chain uses TRBV28 and TRBJ2-7, with 12 bases that match TRBD1. The germline CDR1 and CDR2 sequences are MDHEN and SYDVKM. The trim removed 8 bases at V and 2 bases at J, leaving 13 bases unmatched. The CDR3 loop spans 17 amino acids. CDR3 residues: CASGTPSGQGAAYEQYF. As DNA, the CDR3 is TGTGCCAGCGGGACCCCTTCGGGACAGGGGGCCGCCTACGAGCAGTACTTC.

The CDR3, as DNA: TGTGCCAGCAGTTTCCTTCGACAAAATGAAAAACTGTTTTTT. Translation: CASSFLRQNEKLFF. V usage is TRBV28 and J usage is TRBJ1-4; D is unclear. The germline V gene encodes CDR1 MDHEN and CDR2 SYDVKM. This CDR3 spans 14 amino acids. With 3 bases removed from V and 5 bases from J, the gap between germline ends came to 10 bases.

V and J are TRBV5-1 and TRBJ2-1; possible D gene TRBD1, 6 bases. Germline CDR1 SGHRS, CDR2 YFSETQ. The CDR3 extends over 14 amino acids. V lost 4 bases and J 7 bases, leaving 15 bases between the germline ends. CDR3 amino acids: CASSTENRENEQFF. The CDR3 nucleotides are TGCGCCAGCAGCACGGAGAACAGGGAGAATGAGCAGTTCTTC.

This chain links TRBV11-1 with TRBJ2-7, with 8 bases that match TRBD2. The CDR3 runs to 17 residues. Trimming removed 2 bases from V and 0 bases from J; junction bases left unmatched: 9. Germline-derived CDR1 and CDR2 are SGHAT and FQDESV (reference sequence). CDR3 amino acids: CASSLSFAGGSSYEQYF. CDR3 DNA sequence: TGTGCCAGCAGCTTAAGCTTCGCGGGAGGAAGCTCCTACGAGCAGTACTTC.

This chain uses TRBV10-3 with TRBJ1-5, with D maybe TRBD1 (6 bases). Germline V lookup: CDR1 ENHRY, CDR2 SYGVKD. There are 15 residues in the CDR3. The ends were cut back, 3 bases at V and 6 bases at J, with 15 bases in the middle. The CDR3 reads CAISDSNREGQPQHF. DNA for the CDR3: TGTGCCATCAGTGATTCGAACAGGGAAGGTCAGCCCCAGCATTTT.

This clone came up a few times. This chain joins TRBV5-1 and TRBJ2-5, with TRBD1 matching 7 bases. The junction had 8 bases not matched to a gene; V was cut back by 4 bases and J by 5 bases. The CDR3 totals 14 residues. Germline values: CDR1 SGHRS, CDR2 YFSETQ. CDR3 sequence reads: CASSVGTVTETQYF. The CDR3 DNA reads TGCGCCAGCAGCGTAGGGACAGTTACGGAGACCCAGTACTTC.

On this clone itself: The germline gene is not matched at one end of the junction; a read error may be the cause. CDR3 residues: CAGSFEPYNEQFF. In DNA form, the CDR3 reads TGTGCCGGCAGTTTCGAACCTTACAATGAGCAGTTCTTC. The V gene is TRBV27, the J gene TRBJ2-1; D uncertain. Per the germline V gene, CDR1 is MNHEY and CDR2 is SMNVEV (reference sequence). This CDR3 has 13 residues.